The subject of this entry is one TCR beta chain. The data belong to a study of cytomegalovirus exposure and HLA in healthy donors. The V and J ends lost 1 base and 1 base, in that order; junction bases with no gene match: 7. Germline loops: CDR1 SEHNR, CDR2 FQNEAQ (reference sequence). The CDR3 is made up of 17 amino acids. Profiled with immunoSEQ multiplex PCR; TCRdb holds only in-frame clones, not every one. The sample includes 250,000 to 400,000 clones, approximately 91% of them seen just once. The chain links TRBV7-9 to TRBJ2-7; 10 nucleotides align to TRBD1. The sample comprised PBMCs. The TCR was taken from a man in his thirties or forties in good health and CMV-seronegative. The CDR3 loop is CASSLVSWGQGSYEQYF. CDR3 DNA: TGTGCCAGCAGCTTAGTTAGTTGGGGACAGGGGTCCTACGAGCAGTACTTC.